The 25 T cell receptor beta chains below all came from one sample that was sequenced in a study of Ad26.COV2.S vaccination and SARS-CoV-2 variants. Treatment noted: around 19 received Ad26.COV2.S at low or high dose, single or two shots; roughly five received placebo; per-sample allocation not given. Vaccine and placebo recipients were sampled on day 63 after the first injection. Sequenced by immunoSEQ multiplex PCR; TCRdb stores in-frame clones only, minus some. The table records hundreds of thousands of clones, 89% of them present only once. Source: peripheral blood, taken in a trial of Ad26.COV2.S vaccine versus placebo. Receptors originate from a person aged 18-65 years who received the Ad26.COV2.S COVID-19 vaccine or a placebo.

This chain uses TRBV18 with TRBJ2-7; 7 positions match TRBD1. CDR3 size: 14 residues. In germline, CDR1 is KGHSH, CDR2 LQKENI. V lost 3 bases and J lost 6; bases outside the gene matches: 8. In nucleotides, the CDR3 is TGTGCCAGCTCACCTGGTAACAGGGGCCCCGAGCAGTACTTC. As protein: CASSPGNRGPEQYF.

This sequence joins TRBV29-1 and TRBJ2-7, with 10 bases aligning to TRBD1. Germline CDR1 is SQVTM and CDR2 is ANQGSEA. There are 14 residues in the CDR3. J was trimmed by 2 bases and V by 5 bases; bases with no gene match: 6. The CDR3 reads CSVTGGQGAYEQYF. In DNA form, the CDR3 reads TGCAGCGTTACAGGCGGACAGGGGGCCTACGAGCAGTACTTC.

This chain uses TRBV5-8 with TRBJ1-5, with D unclear. V lost 5 bases and J 0 bases, leaving 3 bases between the germline ends. Germline loops: CDR1 SGHTS, CDR2 YDEGEE. This CDR3 spans 12 amino acids. The CDR3 DNA is TGTGCCAGCAGGGGTAGCAATCAGCCCCAGCATTTT. Protein product: CASRGSNQPQHF.

This rearrangement joins TRBV7-2 to TRBJ2-7, with a tentative D call TRBD1 (5 bases). Germline V gene data show CDR1 as SGHTA and CDR2 as FQGNSA. Trimming stripped 0 bases from V and 2 bases from J, with 8 bases between. The CDR3 runs to 14 residues. The DNA of the CDR3 is TGTGCCAGCAGCTTAGCGACAGAAGCCTACGAGCAGTACGTC. This codes for CASSLATEAYEQYV.

V usage is TRBV7-9 and J usage is TRBJ1-3, with TRBD1 as a possible D gene (5 bases). The CDR3 loop spans 14 amino acids. The germline CDR1 and CDR2 sequences are SEHNR and FQNEAQ (reference sequence). Trimming left V 5 bases short and J 8 bases short, with 16 bases between. The CDR3 region is CASSLGPFGDTIYF. CDR3 bases: TGTGCCAGCAGCCTGGGACCATTCGGGGACACCATATATTTT. Combining the CDR3 with reference TRBV7-9 and TRBJ1-3 gives the whole variable domain DTGVSQNPRHKITKRGQNVTFRCDPISEHNRLYWYRQTLGQGPEFLTYFQNEAQLEKSRLLSDRFSAERPKGSFSTLEIQRTEQGDSAMYLCASSLGPFGDTIYFGEGSWLTVV.

The CDR3 sequence: CASSPLAGTGEQYV. As DNA, the CDR3 is TGCGCCAGCAGCCCCCTAGCGGGAACGGGGGAGCAGTACGTC. J is TRBJ2-7 and V is TRBV5-1, with 9 bases matching TRBD2. The germline V gene encodes CDR1 SGHRS and CDR2 YFSETQ. This CDR3 comprises 14 residues. With V trimmed by 4 bases and J by 7 bases, 9 bases remained unmatched.

The DNA of the CDR3 is TGTGCCAGCAGCTTAGATCGCATGAACACTGAAGCTTTCTTT. It yields the protein CASSLDRMNTEAFF. The chain carries TRBV7-9 and TRBJ1-1; D is unresolved. This CDR3 spans 14 amino acids. Trimming removed 1 base at V and 0 bases at J, with 6 bases between. Germline CDR1 is SEHNR and CDR2 is FQNEAQ (reference sequence).

The CDR3: CASSLGTSGGSYEQYF. CDR3 sequence (DNA): TGTGCCAGCAGCTTAGGGACTAGCGGGGGCTCCTACGAGCAGTACTTC. The chain combines TRBV7-9 with TRBJ2-7, with 13 bases lining up with TRBD2. Germline CDR1 reads SEHNR; CDR2 reads FQNEAQ (reference sequence). CDR3 size: 16 residues. After removal of 1 base from V and 0 bases from J, the junction contained 0 bases not matched to a gene.

The V call is TRBV29-1, the J call TRBJ2-2; D perhaps matches TRBD1 (5 bases). V shed 7 bases and J shed 5 bases, with 11 bases lying between them. The CDR3 consists of 12 residues. Germline loops: CDR1 SQVTM, CDR2 ANQGSEA. CDR3 DNA: TGCAGCGGACGACAGAGTACCGGGGAGCTGTTTTTT. It codes for CSGRQSTGELFF.

The chain links TRBV13 to TRBJ2-4; TRBD1 agrees at 7 bases. Germline trimming cut 5 bases from V and 4 bases from J; bases unmatched to any gene: 2. The CDR3 has 13 residues. CDR1 is PRHDT, CDR2 FYEKMQ, per germline (reference sequence). The CDR3 DNA reads as TGTGCCAGCAGCCCACAGGGGAAAAACATTCAGTACTTC. Its translation is CASSPQGKNIQYF.

The chain carries TRBV7-2 and TRBJ1-1; perhaps TRBD1 as D (5 bases). Germline CDR1 SGHTA, CDR2 FQGNSA. CDR3 length equals 14 residues. V was shortened by 5 bases and J by 4 bases, with 14 bases between the two germline ends. The DNA of the CDR3 is TGTGCCAGCAGCCTCCTTGAGGGGTTCACTGAAGCTTTCTTT. Its protein product is CASSLLEGFTEAFF.

This clone was seen a handful of times. The chain recombines TRBV27 with TRBJ1-6; D is ambiguous. This CDR3 spans 11 amino acids. The germline V gene encodes CDR1 MNHEY and CDR2 SMNVEV (reference sequence). V lost 6 bases and J lost 18, with 15 bases in between. This CDR3 reads CASRPTWSGHF. In DNA, the CDR3 is TGTGCCAGCAGACCTACCTGGTCGGGCCACTTT.

The chain uses TRBV6-5 and TRBJ2-1; D might be TRBD2 (5 bases). The V and J ends lost 0 bases and 1 base respectively, with 10 bases between them. This CDR3 has 16 amino acids. Germline lookup yields CDR1 MNHEY and CDR2 SVGAGI. In DNA, the CDR3 is TGTGCCAGCAGTTACTCTGTCGGGGAGTCCTACAATGAGCAGTTCTTC. Its protein is CASSYSVGESYNEQFF.

The chain couples TRBV6-6 to TRBJ2-7; D may be TRBD1 (5 bases). The germline CDR1 and CDR2 sequences are MNHNY and SVGAGI (reference sequence). This CDR3 is 12 amino acids long. Between the trimmed V and J ends, which lost 4 bases and 7 bases, there was a span of 11 bases. The CDR3: CASSSGIGEQYV. CDR3 DNA sequence: TGTGCCAGCAGTTCAGGGATAGGGGAGCAGTACGTC.

The chain couples TRBV27 to TRBJ2-7; TRBD1 aligns across 11 bases. The V and J ends lost 8 bases and 5 bases, in that order; junction bases with no gene match: 17. The CDR3 is made up of 17 amino acids. Germline V gives CDR1 MNHEY, CDR2 SMNVEV (reference sequence). The CDR3 region is CASGSAVLDRGPHEQYF. The CDR3 DNA sequence: TGTGCCAGCGGTTCAGCAGTTCTGGACAGGGGGCCCCACGAGCAGTACTTC.

J is TRBJ2-7 and V is TRBV6-5; 9 nucleotides agree with TRBD1. V gave up 4 bases and J gave up 3 bases; unmatched junction bases: 4. The germline V gene encodes CDR1 MNHEY and CDR2 SVGAGI. The CDR3 has 14 amino acids. The CDR3 region is CASSSGTGYYEQYF. In nucleotides, the CDR3 is TGTGCCAGCAGTTCCGGGACAGGGTACTACGAGCAGTACTTC.

A few counts support this clone. The J gene is TRBJ2-3, the V gene TRBV24-1, with 10 bases identical to TRBD1. The CDR3 has 15 residues. J was trimmed by 5 bases and V by 5 bases; bases with no gene match: 6. Germline CDR1 KGHDR, CDR2 SFDVKD. The CDR3 sequence: CATSVPGQGRDTQYF. DNA for the CDR3: TGTGCCACCAGTGTTCCGGGACAGGGGAGAGATACGCAGTATTTT.

This clone has only one observation. The chain combines TRBV11-3 with TRBJ2-3; no firm D call. The germline V and J ends were trimmed by 0 bases and 6 bases, with 16 bases remaining between them. The CDR3 has 16 amino acids. Germline V gene sequence: CDR1 SGHNT, CDR2 YENEEA. CDR3 sequence reads: CASSLEDSAAKDTQYF. Written as DNA, the CDR3 is TGTGCCAGCAGCTTAGAGGATTCGGCTGCAAAGGATACGCAGTATTTT.

The chain employs TRBV30 and TRBJ2-7; D unclear. This CDR3 region has 13 residues. The ends were cut back, 0 bases at V and 4 bases at J, with 10 bases in the middle. The V gene's germline CDR1 is GTSNPN and CDR2 SVGIG (reference sequence). This chain's CDR3 is CAWSVRIGYEQYF. CDR3 nucleotides: TGTGCCTGGAGTGTAAGAATTGGGTACGAGCAGTACTTC. The full variable domain, with the rest looked up from reference TRBV30 and TRBJ2-7, is SQTIHQWPATLVQPVGSPLSLECTVEGTSNPNLYWYRQAAGRGLQLLFYSVGIGQISSEVPQNLSASRPQDRQFILSSKKLLLSDSGFYLCAWSVRIGYEQYFGPGTRLTVT.

The chain combines TRBV5-5 with TRBJ1-2, with D perhaps TRBD1 (6 bases). The CDR3 sequence is 13 residues long. The germline CDR1 and CDR2 sequences are SGHKS and YYEKEE (reference sequence). With 3 bases removed from V and 1 base from J, the gap between germline ends came to 7 bases. CDR3 nucleotide sequence: TGTGCCAGCAGCTCGGGACATAACTATGGCTACACCTTC. It encodes CASSSGHNYGYTF.

CDR3: CASSHPGQGGKAFF. The CDR3 region has the DNA TGTGCCAGCAGTCACCCGGGACAGGGGGGGAAAGCTTTCTTT. The chain joins TRBV28 to TRBJ1-1; 11 bases agree with TRBD1. V lost 5 bases to trimming and J lost 9 bases; unmatched junction nucleotides: 8. This CDR3 has 14 amino acids. From germline, CDR1 is MDHEN and CDR2 SYDVKM.

Notes on this clone: One junction end disagrees with the germline gene, perhaps due to a read error. The chain joins TRBV4-1 to TRBJ1-1; TRBD1 is a possible D gene (5 bases). The CDR3 runs 16 residues. CDR1 and CDR2 (germline): MGHRA, YSYEKL. The CDR3 DNA reads as TGCGCCAGCAGCGAAGAACCCACGACAGTCGGCACTGAAGCTTTCTTT. Translation gives CASSEEPTTVGTEAFF.

This clone was counted a single time. The chain has TRBV4-1 and TRBJ1-2, with 7 positions matching TRBD1. V dropped 0 bases and J dropped 4; count of bases not matched to a gene: 11. Per the germline V gene, CDR1 is MGHRA and CDR2 is YSYEKL. The CDR3 consists of 17 residues. CDR3 protein: CASSQDTIRQGGYGYTF. In DNA form, the CDR3 reads TGCGCCAGCAGCCAAGATACTATTCGACAGGGTGGCTATGGCTACACCTTC.

The chain joins TRBV9 to TRBJ2-2; D is unresolved. This CDR3 is built from 15 residues. V was clipped by 0 bases and J by 5 bases, with 11 bases between them. From germline, CDR1 is SGDLS and CDR2 YYNGEE. The DNA of the CDR3 is TGTGCCAGCAGCGTAGATGCCTCAGCTACCGGGGAGCTGTTTTTT. Translation: CASSVDASATGELFF. The whole variable domain, remainder taken from reference TRBV9 and TRBJ2-2, is DSGVTQTPKHLITATGQRVTLRCSPRSGDLSVYWYQQSLDQGLQFLIQYYNGEERAKGNILERFSAQQFPDLHSELNLSSLELGDSALYFCASSVDASATGELFFGEGSRLTVL.

This clone has only one observation. This chain uses TRBV7-9 with TRBJ2-1; D perhaps matches TRBD2 (7 bases). The V gene's germline CDR1 is SEHNR and CDR2 FQNEAQ (reference sequence). Trimming took off 6 bases at V and 2 bases at J, with 14 bases between the two ends. This CDR3 has 15 residues. The CDR3 region is CASRMTGGPYNEQFF. Written as DNA, the CDR3 is TGTGCCAGCAGAATGACCGGGGGGCCCTACAATGAGCAGTTCTTC.